This T cell receptor beta chain is from a study of cytomegalovirus exposure and HLA in healthy donors. Study summary: The roughly 120 validation repertoires were reported in a later analysis to have been generated on the same platform as the roughly 670 first-cohort repertoires.

Points from the study as a whole: Reports credit the classifier with highly specific, highly sensitive diagnosis of cytomegalovirus status.

The repertoire was sequenced with immunoSEQ multiplex PCR; TCRdb's copy has only in-frame clones and lacks some. The profile shows roughly 250,000 clones, around 90% of them singletons. Per germline, CDR1 MNHEY and CDR2 SVGAGI. This CDR3 comprises 14 residues. Trimming removed 0 bases from V and 2 bases from J, with 8 bases in between. A note on this clone: What it recognizes is unknown.

This rearrangement joins TRBV6-5 to TRBJ2-7; possibly TRBD1 for D (6 bases). The receptor was isolated from a woman between 18 and 29 years old in good health and CMV-seronegative. Specimen: PBMCs. CDR3 residues: CASSYSTGTYEQYV. As DNA, the CDR3 is TGTGCCAGCAGTTACTCGACAGGCACCTACGAGCAGTACGTC.